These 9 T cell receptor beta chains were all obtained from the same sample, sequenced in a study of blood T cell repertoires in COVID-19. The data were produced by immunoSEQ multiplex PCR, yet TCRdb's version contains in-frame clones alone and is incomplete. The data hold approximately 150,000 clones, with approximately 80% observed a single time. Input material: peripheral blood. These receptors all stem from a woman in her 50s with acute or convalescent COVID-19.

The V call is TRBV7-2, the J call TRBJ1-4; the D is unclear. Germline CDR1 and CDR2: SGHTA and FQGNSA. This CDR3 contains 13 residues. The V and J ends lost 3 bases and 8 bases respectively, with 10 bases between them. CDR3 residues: CASSLSGLEKLFF. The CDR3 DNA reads TGTGCCAGCAGCTTGTCGGGATTGGAAAAACTGTTTTTT. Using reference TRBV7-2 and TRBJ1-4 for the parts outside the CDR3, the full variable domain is GAGVSQSPSNKVTEKGKDVELRCDPISGHTALYWYRQSLGQGLEFLIYFQGNSAPDKSGLPSDRFSAERTGGSVSTLTIQRTQQEDSAVYLCASSLSGLEKLFFGSGTQLSVL.

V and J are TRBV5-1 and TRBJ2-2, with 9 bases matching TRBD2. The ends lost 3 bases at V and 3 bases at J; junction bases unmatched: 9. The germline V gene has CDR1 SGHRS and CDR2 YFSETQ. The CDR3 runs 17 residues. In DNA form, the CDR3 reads TGCGCCAGCAGCTCCGGAGCGGGGGGCGGGGACACCGGGGAGCTGTTTTTT. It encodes CASSSGAGGGDTGELFF.

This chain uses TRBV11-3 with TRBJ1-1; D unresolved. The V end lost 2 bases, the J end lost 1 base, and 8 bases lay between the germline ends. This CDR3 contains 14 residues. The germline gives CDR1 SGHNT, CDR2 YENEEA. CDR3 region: CASSLNSQNTEAFF. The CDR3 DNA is TGTGCCAGCAGCTTAAACAGCCAGAACACTGAAGCTTTCTTT.

The CDR3 bases are TGTGCCAGCAGCAATCGAAGGGGGGGGGCCAGGTACGAGCAGTACTTC. The encoded protein is CASSNRRGGARYEQYF. V and J are TRBV7-2 and TRBJ2-7, with D perhaps matching TRBD2 (7 bases). The CDR3 sequence is 16 residues long. Trimming took off 5 bases at V and 4 bases at J, with 21 bases between the two ends. CDR1 SGHTA and CDR2 FQGNSA come from the germline V gene.

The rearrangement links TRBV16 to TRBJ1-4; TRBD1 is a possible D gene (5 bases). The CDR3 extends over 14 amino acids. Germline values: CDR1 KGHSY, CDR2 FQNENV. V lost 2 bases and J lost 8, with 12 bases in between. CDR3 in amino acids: CASSQTRVGEKLFF. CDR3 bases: TGTGCCAGCAGCCAAACCAGGGTCGGGGAAAAACTGTTTTTT.

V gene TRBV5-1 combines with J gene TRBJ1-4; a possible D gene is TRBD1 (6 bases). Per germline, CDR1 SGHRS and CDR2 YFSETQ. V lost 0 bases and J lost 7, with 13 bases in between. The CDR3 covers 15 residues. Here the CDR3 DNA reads TGCGCCAGCAGCTTGGTTTCAGGGGTTGGTGAAAAACTGTTTTTT. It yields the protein CASSLVSGVGEKLFF.

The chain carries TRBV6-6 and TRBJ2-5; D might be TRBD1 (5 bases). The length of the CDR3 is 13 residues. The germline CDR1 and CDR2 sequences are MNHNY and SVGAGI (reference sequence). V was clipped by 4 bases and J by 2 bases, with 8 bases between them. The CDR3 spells CASSLRQQETQYF. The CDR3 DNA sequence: TGTGCCAGCAGTTTAAGACAGCAAGAGACCCAGTACTTC.

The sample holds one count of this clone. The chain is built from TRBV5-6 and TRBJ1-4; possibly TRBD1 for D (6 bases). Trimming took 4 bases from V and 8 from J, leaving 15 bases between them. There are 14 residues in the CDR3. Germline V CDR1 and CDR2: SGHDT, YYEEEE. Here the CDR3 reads CASSPSTGMEKLFF. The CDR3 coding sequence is TGTGCCAGCAGCCCCTCAACAGGGATGGAAAAACTGTTTTTT.

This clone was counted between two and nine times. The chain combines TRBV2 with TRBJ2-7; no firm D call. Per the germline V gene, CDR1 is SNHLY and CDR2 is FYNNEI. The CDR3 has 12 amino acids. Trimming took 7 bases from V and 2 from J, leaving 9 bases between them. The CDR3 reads CASKTETYEQYF. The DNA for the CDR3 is TGTGCCAGCAAGACTGAGACCTACGAGCAGTACTTC.